The 27 T cell receptor beta chains given below trace back to one sample, sequenced in a study of siplizumab effects on memory and regulatory T cells. The data were produced by immunoSEQ multiplex PCR, yet TCRdb's version contains in-frame clones alone and is incomplete. This table holds about 120,000 clones, 93% found once. The sample comprised non-Treg CD4+ T cells sorted from blood. Every receptor here comes from a human donor in good health.

The V call is TRBV28, the J call TRBJ2-1; D remains unclear. The CDR3 loop spans 13 amino acids. Germline loops: CDR1 MDHEN, CDR2 SYDVKM. V lost 2 bases, J lost 4 bases, and 6 bases lay in between. The CDR3: CASSLNGYNEQFF. The DNA for the CDR3 is TGTGCCAGCAGTTTAAATGGGTACAATGAGCAGTTCTTC.

The genes are TRBV20-1 and TRBJ2-1, with no clear D. V was trimmed by 2 bases and J by 7 bases, leaving 6 bases between them. CDR1 is DFQATT and CDR2 is SNEGSKA in the germline V gene (reference sequence). The length of the CDR3 is 11 residues. DNA of the CDR3: TGCAGTGCTAGACTGGAAAATGAGCAGTTCTTC. Translating gives CSARLENEQFF.

This rearrangement joins TRBV13 to TRBJ2-2; D unresolved. V gave up 3 bases and J gave up 8 bases, with 7 bases separating them. Germline CDR1 PRHDT, CDR2 FYEKMQ (reference sequence). CDR3 size: 12 residues. The CDR3 is CASSFAPGELFF. The CDR3 nucleotides read TGTGCCAGCAGCTTCGCACCGGGGGAGCTGTTTTTT.

This clone was recorded only once. The chain has TRBV15 and TRBJ2-1; no firm D call. The germline V gene encodes CDR1 LNHNV and CDR2 YYDKDF (reference sequence). Trimming left V 0 bases short and J 4 bases short, with 10 bases between. This CDR3 contains 15 residues. The CDR3 region is CATSRDRIAYNEQFF. CDR3 sequence (DNA): TGTGCCACCAGCAGAGATAGGATCGCTTACAATGAGCAGTTCTTC.

The chain joins TRBV6-6 to TRBJ1-5; 7 nucleotides agree with TRBD1. Trimming removed 5 bases from V and 14 bases from J; junction bases left unmatched: 3. This CDR3 has 10 residues. Germline V gives CDR1 MNHNY, CDR2 SVGAGI (reference sequence). CDR3 residues: CASSDRVKHF. For the CDR3, the DNA is TGTGCCAGCAGTGACAGGGTGAAGCATTTT.

The rearrangement joins TRBV5-6 to TRBJ1-6; unclear D gene. Germline assignment: CDR1 SGHDT and CDR2 YYEEEE. Trimming pared 3 bases from V and 11 bases from J, leaving 9 bases between. The CDR3 contains 12 residues. The CDR3 coding sequence is TGTGCCAGCAGCTGGGAGAGGACACCCCTCCACTTT. This sequence encodes CASSWERTPLHF.

This chain joins TRBV5-1 and TRBJ2-5; the D call may be TRBD1 or TRBD2 (5 bases each). Trimming shortened V by 5 bases and J by 5 bases, and 16 bases separated the two germline ends. Germline CDR1 is SGHRS and CDR2 is YFSETQ. The CDR3 length is 14 residues. The CDR3 loop reads CASRGHTGEETQYF. The CDR3 nucleotides read TGCGCCAGCAGGGGGCACACCGGGGAGGAGACCCAGTACTTC.

The chain has TRBV4-1 and TRBJ2-3; 9 positions match TRBD1. The germline CDR1 and CDR2 sequences are MGHRA and YSYEKL. With 7 bases clipped from V and 4 bases from J, the junction kept 6 bases outside the gene matches. The CDR3 runs 14 residues. In DNA form, the CDR3 reads TGCGCCAGCACCCTTACAGGGGGCTCAGATACGCAGTATTTT. It codes for CASTLTGGSDTQYF.

This rearrangement joins TRBV5-4 to TRBJ2-5, with D possibly matching TRBD2 (5 bases). V gave up 0 bases and J gave up 5 bases, with 11 bases separating them. Germline CDR1 reads SGHNT; CDR2 reads YYREEE (reference sequence). The CDR3 is 14 amino acids. The CDR3 DNA reads TGTGCCAGCAGCTTGGGGGAGAGGGCCGAGACCCAGTACTTC. Translating gives CASSLGERAETQYF.

The chain carries TRBV28 and TRBJ2-1, with a possible D match to TRBD2 (6 bases). Per the germline V gene, CDR1 is MDHEN and CDR2 is SYDVKM. CDR3 length: 15 residues. V lost 7 bases to trimming and J lost 5 bases, with 18 bases between them. CDR3 residues: CASTRRGPLNNEQFF. For the CDR3, the DNA is TGTGCCAGCACTCGGAGGGGTCCCCTTAACAATGAGCAGTTCTTC.

This chain joins TRBV9 and TRBJ2-7, with D perhaps matching TRBD2 (6 bases). CDR1 SGDLS and CDR2 YYNGEE come from the germline V gene. The CDR3 loop spans 12 amino acids. The V end lost 7 bases, the J end lost 3 bases, and 11 bases lay between the germline ends. The CDR3 loop is CASGREDYEQYF. DNA for the CDR3: TGTGCCAGCGGTAGGGAGGACTACGAGCAGTACTTC.

This sequence joins TRBV7-8 and TRBJ1-1, with 9 positions matching TRBD1. The V gene's germline CDR1 is SGHVS and CDR2 FQNEAQ. J was trimmed by 0 bases and V by 1 base; bases with no gene match: 9. The CDR3 loop spans 18 amino acids. CDR3 residues: CASSLDPDRGGMNTEAFF. DNA for the CDR3: TGTGCCAGCAGCTTAGACCCGGACAGGGGAGGAATGAACACTGAAGCTTTCTTT. Using reference TRBV7-8 and TRBJ1-1 for the parts outside the CDR3, the full variable domain is GAGVSQSPRYKVAKRGQDVALRCDPISGHVSLFWYQQALGQGPEFLTYFQNEAQLDKSGLPSDRFFAERPEGSVSTLKIQRTQQEDSAVYLCASSLDPDRGGMNTEAFFGQGTRLTVV.

The chain employs TRBV19 and TRBJ1-4, with D tentatively TRBD1 (5 bases). The CDR3 is made up of 15 amino acids. Germline V gene lookup returns CDR1 LNHDA and CDR2 SQIVND (reference sequence). Trimming took 6 bases from V and 8 from J, leaving 19 bases between them. The DNA of the CDR3 is TGTGCCAGTAGGATGTGGGGGACCTACGAAGAAAAACTGTTTTTT. This sequence encodes CASRMWGTYEEKLFF.

This chain uses TRBV5-1 with TRBJ2-2, with 9 bases aligning to TRBD1. The ends lost 4 bases at V and 5 bases at J; junction bases unmatched: 9. The CDR3 covers 16 residues. Looked up from germline, CDR1 is SGHRS and CDR2 is YFSETQ. For the CDR3, the DNA is TGCGCCAGCAGCAGAACAGGGGGCGCCTTGACCGGGGAGCTGTTTTTT. This encodes CASSRTGGALTGELFF. Combining the CDR3 with reference TRBV5-1 and TRBJ2-2 gives the whole variable domain KAGVTQTPRYLIKTRGQQVTLSCSPISGHRSVSWYQQTPGQGLQFLFEYFSETQRNKGNFPGRFSGRQFSNSRSEMNVSTLELGDSALYLCASSRTGGALTGELFFGEGSRLTVL.

J is TRBJ1-1 and V is TRBV9, with unresolved D. Trimming took 1 base from V and 0 from J, leaving 7 bases between them. In germline, CDR1 is SGDLS, CDR2 YYNGEE. The CDR3 has 14 amino acids. The CDR3 here is CASSVSQVNTEAFF. For the CDR3, the DNA is TGTGCCAGCAGCGTAAGTCAAGTGAACACTGAAGCTTTCTTT. Full variable domain (remainder filled in from reference TRBV9 and TRBJ1-1): DSGVTQTPKHLITATGQRVTLRCSPRSGDLSVYWYQQSLDQGLQFLIQYYNGEERAKGNILERFSAQQFPDLHSELNLSSLELGDSALYFCASSVSQVNTEAFFGQGTRLTVV.

The J gene is TRBJ2-4, the V gene TRBV7-1, with D maybe TRBD2 (5 bases). TRBV7-1 is treated as an ORF (open reading frame) with a function not yet certain. This CDR3 is built from 17 residues. V gave up 5 bases and J gave up 7 bases, with 24 bases separating them. CDR3 amino acids: CASSPSAGVRTGNIQYF. As DNA, the CDR3 is TGTGCCAGCAGCCCAAGCGCCGGGGTACGAACTGGGAACATTCAGTACTTC.

V is TRBV11-2 and J is TRBJ2-7, with 8 bases matching TRBD2. Germline-derived CDR1 and CDR2 are SGHAT and FQNNGV. This CDR3 has 17 residues. J gave up 1 base and V 2 bases, and 10 bases lay outside the gene matches. The CDR3 DNA reads as TGTGCCAGCAGCTTAAGGGGTAGGGCGGGGGGATCCTACGAGCAGTACTTC. This translates into CASSLRGRAGGSYEQYF. The complete variable domain, with remaining parts taken from reference TRBV11-2 and TRBJ2-7, reads EAGVAQSPRYKIIEKRQSVAFWCNPISGHATLYWYQQILGQGPKLLIQFQNNGVVDDSQLPKDRFSAERLKGVDSTLKIQPAKLEDSAVYLCASSLRGRAGGSYEQYFGPGTRLTVT.

V usage is TRBV11-2 and J usage is TRBJ1-3, with D maybe TRBD1 (6 bases). V dropped 7 bases and J dropped 5 bases, with 18 bases sitting between them. This CDR3 contains 15 residues. The germline gives CDR1 SGHAT, CDR2 FQNNGV. For the CDR3, the DNA is TGTGCCAGCACCCGGACAGACCTAGGAAGAAACACCATATATTTT. Its translation: CASTRTDLGRNTIYF.

The rearrangement joins TRBV5-6 to TRBJ1-2; the match to TRBD1 covers 9 bases. The CDR3 extends over 15 amino acids. Germline CDR1 and CDR2: SGHDT and YYEEEE. V shed 0 bases and J 7 bases; nucleotides not matched to a gene: 7. The CDR3 here is CASSLDSGTGIGYTF. In DNA form, the CDR3 reads TGTGCCAGCAGCTTGGACTCCGGGACAGGGATTGGCTACACCTTC.

In its sample, this clone was seen once. The rearrangement links TRBV11-2 to TRBJ1-5, with no clear D. V gave up 1 base and J gave up 0 bases, with 4 bases separating them. CDR1 and CDR2 from the germline V gene are SGHAT and FQNNGV. The CDR3 spans 14 residues. This CDR3 reads CASSLGVSNQPQHF. The CDR3 DNA reads TGTGCCAGCAGCTTAGGGGTTAGCAATCAGCCCCAGCATTTT.

To note about this clone: As the CDR3 is not closed by the conserved phenylalanine or tryptophan, this likely results from a read error. The DNA is left out, because the CDR3 cannot be placed on it with certainty; the CDR3 is given as TCRdb lists it. J is TRBJ1-6 and V is TRBV20-1; the table's D call, TRBD1, was not checked against the DNA. Germline assignment: CDR1 DFQATT and CDR2 SNEGSKA (reference sequence). The CDR3 comprises 11 residues, both ends counted. The chain's CDR3 is CSASNSDRGAL.

The rearrangement joins TRBV6-5 to TRBJ2-1; 8 nucleotides align to TRBD2. The CDR3 covers 15 residues. Germline CDR1 is MNHEY and CDR2 is SVGAGI. After removal of 7 bases from V and 9 bases from J, the junction contained 14 bases not matched to a gene. The CDR3 protein is CASTPGGGPYIEQFF. The CDR3, as DNA: TGTGCCAGCACTCCCGGGGGGGGGCCGTATATTGAGCAGTTCTTC.

Turning to this clone: The junction departs from germline at one end; a sequencing error may be responsible. The chain has TRBV6-1 and TRBJ2-7; D is ambiguous. The germline V gene encodes CDR1 MNHNS and CDR2 SASEGT. The length of the CDR3 is 10 residues. CDR3 residues: CASSEGPATF. The CDR3 DNA sequence: TGTGCCAGCAGTGAAGGTCCCGCTACCTTC.

The chain has TRBV7-9 and TRBJ2-7; no clear D. The CDR3 has 12 residues. Trimming removed 9 bases at V and 10 bases at J, with 19 bases between. Germline values: CDR1 SEHNR, CDR2 FQNEAQ (reference sequence). The CDR3 DNA follows: TGTGCCAGAAGGCCGTTTGGGGTAGCACAGTACTTC. As protein: CARRPFGVAQYF.

The chain uses TRBV27 and TRBJ2-7; no firm D call. Germline values: CDR1 MNHEY, CDR2 SMNVEV (reference sequence). The length of the CDR3 is 14 residues. V was clipped by 1 base and J by 1 base, with 8 bases between them. In DNA form, the CDR3 reads TGTGCCAGCAGTTTATTCCCGGATTCCTACGAGCAGTACTTC. This encodes CASSLFPDSYEQYF.

The J gene is TRBJ2-7, the V gene TRBV11-2; TRBD2 aligns across 9 bases. The CDR3 sequence is 16 residues long. The V segment lost 3 bases and the J segment 0 bases; nucleotides outside the gene matches: 6. The germline V gene encodes CDR1 SGHAT and CDR2 FQNNGV. The CDR3 nucleotides read TGTGCCAGCAGCTTTACAGCGGGGGGCCTCTCCTACGAGCAGTACTTC. Translation: CASSFTAGGLSYEQYF.

This chain connects TRBV11-2 to TRBJ1-1; D ambiguous. Trimming took 5 bases from V and 0 from J, leaving 13 bases between them. This CDR3 spans 15 amino acids. Germline-derived CDR1 and CDR2 are SGHAT and FQNNGV. The CDR3 loop reads CASSPRGLMNTEAFF. Here the CDR3 DNA reads TGTGCCAGCAGCCCCCGCGGCCTCATGAACACTGAAGCTTTCTTT.